A single TCR beta chain is shown here with its context. This clone occurred a few times. Its antigen is currently not known. No much larger clonotype is one base removed from it; base qualities were not supplied. TCRbeta CDR3 regions were amplified from genomic DNA using the immunoSEQ Assay, a bias-controlled multiplex PCR. As for the authors' bioinformatics: Within the assay, amplification of reference gene primers was used to estimate how many nucleated cells each sample contained. To quantify the absolute abundance of each unique TCRbeta CDR3 rearrangement, sequence reads were collapsed and filtered. For each sample, productive Simpson clonality was calculated as the square root of Simpson's diversity index over productive rearrangements. TCRdb's version of the immuneACCESS table is confined to in-frame rearrangements and falls short of the full clone set. An unresolved V gene accounts for under half of the shortfall where checked; the remainder is of unknown origin. The DNA gave D and trimming, while V, J and clone size come from that table. The sample table shows about 190,000 clones, and 80% to 95% are seen once. 0.5% to 0.65% of the sample goes to the ten largest clones.

This sample stems from a study of blood T cell repertoires in COVID-19 (dated by TCRdb to between 2020 and 2021). A note on the overall study: Samples from collaborators originated in the United States, Italy and Spain and spanned both the acute and convalescent phases of COVID-19. The prospective study material was composed of cDNA or gDNA derived from T cells, B-cell-depleted T cells, or PBMCs. The dataset comprised deeply sampled blood TCRbeta repertoires from subjects exposed to, actively infected with, or recovered from COVID-19. The repertoires were released in a freely available public database meant as a resource for research on the immune response to SARS-CoV-2. The samples were drawn from the first 160 participants of the ongoing ImmuneRACE study and from under 1,500 subjects provided by 6 global collaborators. Nearly every sample came with metadata listing a de-identified subject ID, COVID-19 status, age in years and sex. Where available, HLA class I and class II types were taken from metadata supplied by the sample provider and were not determined by assay-based typing.

What the study reported, not specific to this receptor: The amount of clinical and demographic metadata varied by source and participant and was provided uncurated.

Collaborating institutions collected whole blood in K2EDTA tubes following their own protocols. For TCRbeta analysis, collaborators shipped samples as frozen whole blood, isolated PBMCs, or DNA extracted from either of those sample types. The CDR3 sequence holds 17 residues, the cysteine and phenylalanine included. The entry retains the CDR3 DNA only, 51 bases that are in frame from base 1. Deletion took 4 bases off V and 5 bases off J, with a span of 20 bases between the germline ends. The germline V gene yields LGHNA for CDR1 and YNFKEQ for CDR2. The clonotype comes from a man in his fifties with acute or convalescent COVID-19. This sequence uses TRBV4-2 and TRBJ1-4; the D gene remains uncertain. Input material: peripheral blood. The CDR3 here reads CASSPLERGTKNEKLFF. The DNA sequence is as follows: TGTGCCAGCAGCCCACTCGAGCGGGGTACGAAAAATGAAAAACTGTTTTTT.